This T cell receptor beta chain came from a study of blood T cell repertoires in COVID-19. Study-level background: Material from acute and convalescent COVID-19 was sourced from the United States, Italy and Spain.

Repertoires were generated with immunoSEQ multiplex PCR, while TCRdb's copy carries only in-frame clones and drops some. The table has tens of thousands of clones, roughly nine tenths seen once. Germline-derived CDR1 and CDR2 are GTSNPN and SVGIG (reference sequence). Trimming left V 1 base short and J 3 bases short, with 16 bases between. This CDR3 has 15 amino acids. This chain uses TRBV30 with TRBJ2-7, with D possibly TRBD2 on 6 matching bases. Sequencing was carried out using peripheral blood. The source of this sequence is a man aged 60 to 69 with acute or convalescent COVID-19. CDR3 in amino acids: CAWSDGGALRYEQYF. The CDR3, as DNA: TGTGCCTGGAGTGACGGAGGGGCCCTGCGCTACGAGCAGTACTTC.